This paragraph reports one T cell receptor (beta chain). Its specificity is not known. This entry comes from a study of identical twins. The study's findings and limits: Cord blood beta clonotypes present at high abundance carried fewer insertions; no such pattern appeared in memory repertoires.

This CDR3 contains 14 residues. Deletions cut 2 bases from V and 1 base from J, with 9 bases between. Germline assignment: CDR1 GTSNPN and CDR2 SVGIG (reference sequence). TCRdb reanalysed the 5' RACE reads using MiXCR and keeps one entry per CDR3 protein. The sample contains 400,000 to 550,000 distinct CDR3 sequences, 20% to 25% of which appear only once. Separately, the same data were catalogued under a study of T cells expressing NK-cell markers. That investigation notes: Topping the CD3+CD56-NKG2C+ fraction as well were these clonotypes, in a handful of donors. The study did not resolve the HCMV specificity of expanded NKG2C+ T cell clones.

The chain has TRBV30 and TRBJ1-3, with D perhaps TRBD1 (5 bases). What was sequenced was CD4+ T cells sorted from blood. The origin of this receptor is a woman in her late teens or twenties in good health. The CDR3, as DNA: TGTGCCTGGAGTCAGGGAGGTTCTGGAAACACCATATATTTT. It encodes CAWSQGGSGNTIYF.